This T cell receptor beta chain stems from a study of blood T cell repertoires in COVID-19. Study background: Donors in the United States, Italy and Spain gave samples during acute or convalescent COVID-19. T cells, B-cell-depleted T cells, or PBMCs supplied cDNA or gDNA.

Germline lookup yields CDR1 SNHLY and CDR2 FYNNEI. Trimming shortened V by 6 bases and J by 2 bases, and 12 bases separated the two germline ends. The length of the CDR3 is 14 residues. The authors' processing: Amplification of reference gene primers provided the estimated nucleated cell counts. The repertoire was sequenced with immunoSEQ multiplex PCR; TCRdb's copy has only in-frame clones and lacks some. Clone size and the V and J calls come from that table; the DNA yielded D and trimming. The table records roughly 160,000 clones, about four fifths of them present only once. This clonotype was sampled from a woman of 80 years or more with COVID-19, enrolled during active disease. The sample was peripheral blood. The chain couples TRBV2 to TRBJ2-3; D not certain. The DNA for the CDR3 is TGTGCCAGCAGAAGGCTAGTCTACACAGATACGCAGTATTTT. Its translation: CASRRLVYTDTQYF.